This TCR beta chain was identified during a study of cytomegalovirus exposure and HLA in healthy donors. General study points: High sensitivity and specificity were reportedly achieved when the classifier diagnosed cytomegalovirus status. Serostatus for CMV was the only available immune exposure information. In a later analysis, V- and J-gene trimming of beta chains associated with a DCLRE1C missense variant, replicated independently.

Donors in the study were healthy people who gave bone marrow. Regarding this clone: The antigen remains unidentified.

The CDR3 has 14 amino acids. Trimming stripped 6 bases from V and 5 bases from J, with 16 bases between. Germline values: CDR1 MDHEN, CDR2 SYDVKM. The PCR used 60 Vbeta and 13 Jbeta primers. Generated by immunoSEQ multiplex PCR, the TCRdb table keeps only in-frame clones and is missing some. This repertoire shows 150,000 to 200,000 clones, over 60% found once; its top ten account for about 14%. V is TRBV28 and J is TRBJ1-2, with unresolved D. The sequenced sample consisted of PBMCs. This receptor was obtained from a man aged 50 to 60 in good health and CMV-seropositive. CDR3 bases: TGTGCCAGCAGCCTACCGGGATCGGGGTATGGCTACACCTTC. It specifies CASSLPGSGYGYTF.